The T cell receptor (beta chain) described here comes from a study of Tregs in tolerant kidney transplant recipients. V lost 4 bases and J 0 bases, leaving 23 bases between the germline ends. This CDR3 has 19 amino acids. Germline lookup yields CDR1 SGHRS and CDR2 YFSETQ. Produced via immunoSEQ multiplex PCR; TCRdb's table is partial and in-frame only. The sample has 90,000 to 150,000 clones, roughly nine tenths seen once. The J gene is TRBJ1-3, the V gene TRBV5-1; tentative D call: TRBD1 (5 bases). Sequencing used CD4+ T cells from blood. This sequence was found in a human donor in good health. The CDR3 bases are TGCGCCAGCAGCAGGGACGCTGGGCAGGATAGATTCTCTGGAAACACCATATATTTT. Its translation: CASSRDAGQDRFSGNTIYF.